A selection of T cell receptor beta chains follows, all from one sample in a study of blood T cell repertoires in COVID-19. Using immunoSEQ multiplex PCR, the repertoire was profiled, and TCRdb retains in-frame clones only, with some absent. Of some 240,000 clones listed, 75% to 85% were seen once; the top ten hold around 9.5%. Sequencing was carried out using peripheral blood. The receptors stem from a man aged 45 to 65 with active or convalescent COVID-19. Each CDR3 is given with its conserved first and last residue. A D gene is named only where the DNA matches it firmly. Expanded clones are given a class, and other clones once, few, many or no size at all.

CDR3 protein: CASSLRTKGQSSYNEQFF
CDR3 DNA: TGTGCCAGCAGCTTACGTACCAAAGGACAAAGCTCCTACAATGAGCAGTTCTTC
D gene: -
J gene: TRBJ2-1
V gene: TRBV7-8
clone size: -

CDR3 protein: CASSWGVVDYGYTF
CDR3 DNA: TGTGCCAGTAGCTGGGGCGTGGTAGACTATGGCTACACCTTC
D gene: -
J gene: TRBJ1-2
V gene: TRBV19
clone size: -

CDR3 protein: CASSLFWGASYNEQFF
CDR3 DNA: TGTGCCAGCAGCTTATTTTGGGGCGCTTCCTACAATGAGCAGTTCTTC
D gene: -
J gene: TRBJ2-1
V gene: TRBV11-2
clone size: few

CDR3 protein: CASSFLTGTGGLAKNIQYF
CDR3 DNA: TGTGCCAGCAGTTTCTTAACCGGGACAGGGGGTTTAGCCAAAAACATTCAGTACTTC
D gene: TRBD1
J gene: TRBJ2-4
V gene: TRBV28
clone size: -

CDR3 protein: CASTRQVNSPLHF
CDR3 DNA: TGTGCCAGCACAAGGCAGGTTAATTCACCCCTCCACTTT
D gene: -
J gene: TRBJ1-6
V gene: TRBV28
clone size: -

CDR3 protein: CASNLRGYRTDTQYF
CDR3 DNA: TGTGCCAGCAACCTAAGGGGTTATCGCACAGATACGCAGTATTTT
D gene: -
J gene: TRBJ2-3
V gene: TRBV6-6
clone size: -

CDR3 protein: CASSITHSAGRNSYNEQFF
CDR3 DNA: TGTGCCAGTAGTATCACCCATTCGGCAGGCAGGAACTCCTACAATGAGCAGTTCTTC
D gene: -
J gene: TRBJ2-1
V gene: TRBV19
clone size: -

CDR3 protein: CASSPGLGTSYEQYF
CDR3 DNA: TGTGCCAGCAGTCCAGGCCTGGGGACTAGCTACGAGCAGTACTTC
D gene: TRBD2
J gene: TRBJ2-7
V gene: TRBV5-6
clone size: -

CDR3 protein: CASSMGGQMNTEAFF
CDR3 DNA: TGTGCCAGCAGTATGGGGGGACAGATGAACACTGAAGCTTTCTTT
D gene: TRBD1
J gene: TRBJ1-1
V gene: TRBV28
clone size: few

CDR3 protein: CASSQGGLAASSYNEQFF
CDR3 DNA: TGTGCCAGCAGCCAAGGAGGGCTAGCGGCAAGCTCCTACAATGAGCAGTTCTTC
D gene: TRBD2
J gene: TRBJ2-1
V gene: TRBV3-1/TRBV3-2
clone size: once

CDR3 protein: CASSLTGGIYNEQFF
CDR3 DNA: TGTGCCAGCAGCTTAACGGGGGGGATCTACAATGAGCAGTTCTTC
D gene: TRBD2
J gene: TRBJ2-1
V gene: TRBV7-2
clone size: few

CDR3 protein: CASSADRGGNQPQHF
CDR3 DNA: TGTGCCAGCAGCGCTGACAGGGGAGGCAATCAGCCCCAGCATTTT
D gene: TRBD1
J gene: TRBJ1-5
V gene: TRBV5-5
clone size: -

CDR3 protein: CASSLGQESPLHF
CDR3 DNA: TGTGCCAGCAGTTTAGGTCAGGAATCACCCCTCCACTTT
D gene: -
J gene: TRBJ1-6
V gene: TRBV28
clone size: -

CDR3 protein: CASSHGTSYGYTF
CDR3 DNA: TGTGCCAGCAGCCACGGGACTAGCTATGGCTACACCTTC
D gene: -
J gene: TRBJ1-2
V gene: TRBV3-1/TRBV3-2
clone size: -

CDR3 protein: CASSYSFPGTEAFF
CDR3 DNA: TGTGCCAGCAGTTACAGCTTCCCAGGGACTGAAGCTTTCTTT
D gene: -
J gene: TRBJ1-1
V gene: TRBV6-2/TRBV6-3
clone size: -

CDR3 protein: CASSPDGAGTEAFF
CDR3 DNA: TGTGCCAGCAGCCCCGACGGTGCGGGGACTGAAGCTTTCTTT
D gene: -
J gene: TRBJ1-1
V gene: TRBV7-3
clone size: -

CDR3 protein: CASSQRAAEKLFF
CDR3 DNA: TGTGCCAGCAGCCAGCGGGCGGCCGAAAAACTGTTTTTT
D gene: -
J gene: TRBJ1-4
V gene: TRBV3-1/TRBV3-2
clone size: -

CDR3 protein: CASSPLLAGETQYF
CDR3 DNA: TGTGCCAGCAGCCCTTTACTAGCGGGAGAGACCCAGTACTTC
D gene: TRBD2
J gene: TRBJ2-5
V gene: TRBV11-1
clone size: -

CDR3 protein: CASSPPFREPYEQYF
CDR3 DNA: TGTGCCAGCTCACCACCGTTCCGGGAGCCCTACGAGCAGTACTTC
D gene: -
J gene: TRBJ2-7
V gene: TRBV18
clone size: -

CDR3 protein: CAISESSTGNYGYTF
CDR3 DNA: TGTGCCATCAGTGAGTCAAGTACAGGGAACTATGGCTACACCTTC
D gene: -
J gene: TRBJ1-2
V gene: TRBV10-3
clone size: -

CDR3 protein: CASSQRGEQYF
CDR3 DNA: TGTGCCAGCAGCCAAAGGGGAGAGCAGTACTTC
D gene: -
J gene: TRBJ2-7
V gene: TRBV3-1/TRBV3-2
clone size: -

CDR3 protein: CASSPTSGGQETQYF
CDR3 DNA: TGTGCCAGCAGCCCGACTAGCGGGGGTCAAGAGACCCAGTACTTC
D gene: TRBD2
J gene: TRBJ2-5
V gene: TRBV5-4
clone size: -

CDR3 protein: CASSPPTSGRYNEQFF
CDR3 DNA: TGTGCCAGCTCACCACCGACTAGCGGGAGGTACAATGAGCAGTTCTTC
D gene: TRBD2
J gene: TRBJ2-1
V gene: TRBV18
clone size: -

CDR3 protein: CATSDPGTGWETQYF
CDR3 DNA: TGTGCCACCAGTGATCCCGGGACAGGGTGGGAGACCCAGTACTTC
D gene: TRBD1
J gene: TRBJ2-5
V gene: TRBV24-1
clone size: -

CDR3 protein: CASSQAPGFLNEKLFF
CDR3 DNA: TGCGCCAGCAGCCAAGCCCCGGGGTTTCTTAATGAAAAACTGTTTTTT
D gene: -
J gene: TRBJ1-4
V gene: TRBV4-3
clone size: once

CDR3 protein: CASSRSGTGTYEQYF
CDR3 DNA: TGTGCCAGCAGCCGGTCCGGGACAGGTACCTACGAGCAGTACTTC
D gene: TRBD1
J gene: TRBJ2-7
V gene: TRBV5-8
clone size: -

CDR3 protein: CASSREPGETQYF
CDR3 DNA: TGTGCCAGCAGTCGGGAACCAGGCGAGACCCAGTACTTC
D gene: -
J gene: TRBJ2-5
V gene: TRBV11-2
clone size: -

CDR3 protein: CASSVVGLAVGETQYF
CDR3 DNA: TGTGCCAGCAGCGTAGTTGGACTAGCGGTTGGAGAGACCCAGTACTTC
D gene: TRBD2
J gene: TRBJ2-5
V gene: TRBV9
clone size: -

CDR3 protein: CASRITGVAYEQYF
CDR3 DNA: TGTGCCAGTAGGATTACAGGGGTTGCCTACGAGCAGTACTTC
D gene: TRBD1
J gene: TRBJ2-7
V gene: TRBV19
clone size: once